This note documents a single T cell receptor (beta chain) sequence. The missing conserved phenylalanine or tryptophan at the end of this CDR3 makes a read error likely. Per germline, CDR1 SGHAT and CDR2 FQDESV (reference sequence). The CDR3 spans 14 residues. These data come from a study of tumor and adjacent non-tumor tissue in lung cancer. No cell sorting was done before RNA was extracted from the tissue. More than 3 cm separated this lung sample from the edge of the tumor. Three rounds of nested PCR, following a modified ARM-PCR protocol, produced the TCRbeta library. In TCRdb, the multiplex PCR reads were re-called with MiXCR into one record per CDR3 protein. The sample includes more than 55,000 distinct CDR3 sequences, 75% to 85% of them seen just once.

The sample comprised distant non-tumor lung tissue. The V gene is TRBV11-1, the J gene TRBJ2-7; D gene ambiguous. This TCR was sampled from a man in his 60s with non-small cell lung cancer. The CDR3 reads CASSLRIGPYEQYL. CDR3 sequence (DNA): TGTGCCAGTAGCTTGAGAATCGGTCCCTACGAGCAGTACTTG.